This T cell receptor beta chain was retrieved from a study of molecular identifiers for immune sequencing clone quantification (dated 2018 in TCRdb). The study in broad terms: For a replicate experiment, RNA from roughly 18,000 or 92,000 naive CD8 T cells was divided into five aliquots, and four of the five aliquots were sequenced. This methods study used CD8 T cells to benchmark TCR RNA copy counting and molecular-identifier clustering-based TCR repertoire sequencing (MIDCIRS).

Study-wide conclusions, independent of this receptor: The naive libraries included spiked-in Jurkat TCR RNA (10 copies' worth), and this RNA is not part of the donor repertoire. Highly expanded clone sizes could be underestimated because identical TCR molecules may share a barcode. Spiked-in Jurkat TCR RNA equal to a single cell's worth was reported to be detectable even within 1,200,000 naive CD8 T cells. Clones above 20 RNA copies held over 98% of molecules in CMV-specific effector cells but under 1% in naive cells. Modeling indicated approximately 2.7 TCR RNA copies recovered per cell, compared with about ten by digital PCR, which implies a capture efficiency of 25% to 35%. When barcode sub-clustering was not used, chimeric consensus sequences inflated TCR diversity, with chimeras reaching as high as 47%.

This clonotype is considered medium-sized (0.01 to 0.1%). What antigen it recognizes has not been identified. Per-base quality was not reported, and no clone a single base away is much larger than it. V and J are truncated by 0 bases and 1 base respectively, leaving an intervening sequence of 6 bases. Measured from the cysteine to the phenylalanine, the CDR3 is 14 residues long. Just the 42-base CDR3 DNA is kept, in frame starting at base 1. Reading the germline V gene gives CDR1 SGHVS and CDR2 FNYEAQ. Libraries of naive CD8 T cells were built from anywhere between roughly 17,000 and 1,100,000 sorted cells, with 10%, 30% or 50% of the purified RNA used. Naive CD8 T cells, defined as CD8+CD4-CCR7+CD45RA+, were FACS-sorted into RLT Plus buffer on a BD FACSAria II. Ten to eleven TCR copies' worth of Jurkat RNA were spiked into roughly 20,000-1,000,000 naive CD8 T cell samples to test detection sensitivity. CD8 T cells were enriched with RosetteSep CD8+ T Cell Enrichment Cocktail and Ficoll-Paque, followed by ACK red cell lysis.

The library was generated by PCR. This sample was sequenced with an Illumina HiSeq 4000. Bulk TCR libraries were prepared as previously described, using TCR primers listed in Table S5. Total RNA was purified with the Qiagen AllPrep DNA/RNA kit. Reads from multiple sequencing runs of the same library were pooled before analysis. The paper's data handling went like this. Reads were retained only if the reads had an exact TCR constant sequence, and the retained reads were trimmed to 150 nt and grouped according to their 12-nt molecular barcodes. Reads in each barcode group were sub-clustered using a 15% Levenshtein threshold, and a quality-weighted consensus sequence was built for each RNA molecule. Non-functional sequences were filtered out, along with any lower-count sequence sitting one edit away from another sequence. Based on a fit of two negative binomial distributions, barcode sub-clusters having less than 20% of the maximum read count were discarded. TCRdb trimmed public reads at Q25 via fastp, called clones via MiXCR and kept in-frame beta chains. All rows with the same CDR3 protein become a single entry with the most common DNA and genes. TCRdb, not the original authors, processed these V and J calls. Within this sample are some 8,500 distinct CDR3 sequences, with approximately 15% of them counted one time only. The ten most abundant clones make up 1.5% of the sample.

This receptor chain uses TRBV7-6 and TRBJ1-1; the D gene identity is not certain. Material for sequencing was naive CD8+ T cells from blood, with Jurkat cell RNA spiked in. Explained via the paper, the cell subset or site label denotes: FACS-sorted CD8+CD4-CCR7+CD45RA+ naive T cells. This TCR came from a human donor in good health. Some libraries in this study had Jurkat cell RNA spiked in. The encoded CDR3 is CASSLAPSNTEAFF. The nucleotide sequence reads TGTGCCAGCAGCTTAGCCCCCTCGAACACTGAAGCTTTCTTT.